Below are 25 T cell receptor beta chains sequenced from a single sample in a study of blood T cell repertoires in COVID-19. Repertoires were generated with immunoSEQ multiplex PCR, while TCRdb's copy carries only in-frame clones and drops some. The sample records about 290,000 clones, around nine tenths being singletons. The material sequenced was peripheral blood. The receptors come from a woman aged 25 to 39 with COVID-19, enrolled during active disease.

This clone was recorded once. The V call is TRBV18, the J call TRBJ2-1; 8 bases are a match to TRBD1. The CDR3 spans 16 residues. V gave up 0 bases and J gave up 5 bases; unmatched junction bases: 6. Germline V gene data show CDR1 as KGHSH and CDR2 as LQKENI. The CDR3 here is CASSPPTGVVNNEQFF. CDR3 nucleotide sequence: TGTGCCAGCTCACCACCGACAGGGGTGGTGAACAATGAGCAGTTCTTC.

Turning to this clone: Distinct nucleotide sequences in the sample also encode this CDR3. The gene calls are TRBV6-5 and TRBJ1-1; the D gene is possibly TRBD1 (5 bases). Germline CDR1 reads MNHEY; CDR2 reads SVGAGI. V dropped 3 bases and J dropped 5 bases, with 7 bases sitting between them. The CDR3 covers 12 residues. In DNA, the CDR3 is TGTGCCAGCAGTTATGGGGGGACTGAAGCTTTCTTT. Encoded protein: CASSYGGTEAFF.

The chain couples TRBV10-3 to TRBJ2-7, with 8 bases aligning to TRBD2. Germline V lookup: CDR1 ENHRY, CDR2 SYGVKD. CDR3 length: 13 residues. The ends lost 5 bases at V and 2 bases at J; junction bases unmatched: 2. The DNA of the CDR3 is TGTGCCATCAGTTTGGGACTAGCCTACGAGCAGTACTTC. It codes for CAISLGLAYEQYF.

A single count supports this clone. The chain is built from TRBV28 and TRBJ2-1; 7 bases align to TRBD1. The CDR3 consists of 14 residues. V trimming: 4 bases; J trimming: 3 bases; junction bases outside the gene matches: 3. Germline assignment: CDR1 MDHEN and CDR2 SYDVKM. CDR3 in DNA: TGTGCCAGCAGTTGGACAGGCGTCTACAATGAGCAGTTCTTC. Translation: CASSWTGVYNEQFF. Complete variable domain (other parts from reference TRBV28 and TRBJ2-1): DVKVTQSSRYLVKRTGEKVFLECVQDMDHENMFWYRQDPGLGLRLIYFSYDVKMKEKGDIPEGYSVSREKKERFSLILESASTNQTSMYLCASSWTGVYNEQFFGPGTRLTVL.

V gene TRBV4-1 combines with J gene TRBJ1-3; D gene unclear. Trimming removed 4 bases from V and 0 bases from J, with 13 bases in between. Germline V gene sequence: CDR1 MGHRA, CDR2 YSYEKL. The CDR3 sequence is 16 residues long. The CDR3 coding sequence is TGCGCCAGCAGCCTTTTGCCGGTTAACTCTGGAAACACCATATATTTT. Translation gives CASSLLPVNSGNTIYF.

The gene calls are TRBV11-2 and TRBJ2-7, with 12 bases that match TRBD2. Germline-derived CDR1 and CDR2 are SGHAT and FQNNGV. CDR3 length: 14 residues. V lost 5 bases to trimming and J lost 2 bases; unmatched junction nucleotides: 1. The CDR3 DNA is TGTGCCAGCAGCAGACTAGCGGGGGCCTACGAGCAGTACTTC. Protein sequence: CASSRLAGAYEQYF.

The chain is built from TRBV19 and TRBJ2-1; perhaps TRBD2 as D (6 bases). V was clipped by 3 bases and J by 4 bases, with 13 bases between them. The CDR3 consists of 15 residues. The germline CDR1 and CDR2 sequences are LNHDA and SQIVND (reference sequence). The DNA of the CDR3 is TGTGCCAGTAGTATCTATGGGGGACTTTACAATGAGCAGTTCTTC. This gives the protein CASSIYGGLYNEQFF.

V and J are TRBV5-4 and TRBJ1-4, with D maybe TRBD1 (6 bases). The CDR3 is 16 amino acids. Germline V lookup: CDR1 SGHNT, CDR2 YYREEE (reference sequence). The V and J ends lost 4 bases and 7 bases respectively, with 20 bases between them. This chain's CDR3 is CASSPSPQGQAEKLFF. DNA of the CDR3: TGTGCCAGCAGCCCCTCTCCGCAGGGGCAGGCTGAAAAACTGTTTTTT.

V usage is TRBV2 and J usage is TRBJ1-6; D possibly corresponds to TRBD1 (5 bases). Trimming left V 7 bases short and J 9 bases short, with 13 bases between. Germline-derived CDR1 and CDR2 are SNHLY and FYNNEI. The CDR3 extends over 13 amino acids. The CDR3 is CASKDIRVSPLHF. DNA of the CDR3: TGTGCCAGCAAGGACATCCGGGTTTCACCCCTCCACTTT.

This sequence joins TRBV27 and TRBJ1-1, with TRBD1 matching 7 bases. The CDR3 is 14 residues long. The ends lost 7 bases at V and 11 bases at J; junction bases unmatched: 16. Germline CDR1 MNHEY, CDR2 SMNVEV (reference sequence). The CDR3 loop reads CASTDWGPTGPAFF. The CDR3 coding sequence is TGTGCCAGCACCGATTGGGGCCCGACAGGGCCGGCTTTCTTT.

The rearrangement joins TRBV19 to TRBJ1-1; 7 nucleotides match TRBD1. The V and J ends lost 4 bases and 4 bases, in that order; junction bases with no gene match: 12. The CDR3 loop spans 16 amino acids. Germline-derived CDR1 and CDR2 are LNHDA and SQIVND (reference sequence). For the CDR3, the DNA is TGTGCCAGTAGTAAGTGGCCCCCACAGGGGACCACTGAAGCTTTCTTT. Encoded protein: CASSKWPPQGTTEAFF. The full variable domain, in which reference TRBV19 and TRBJ1-1 provide the parts outside the CDR3, is DGGITQSPKYLFRKEGQNVTLSCEQNLNHDAMYWYRQDPGQGLRLIYYSQIVNDFQKGDIAEGYSVSREKKESFPLTVTSAQKNPTAFYLCASSKWPPQGTTEAFFGQGTRLTVV.

The J gene is TRBJ2-7, the V gene TRBV5-5; D not resolved. The CDR3 totals 12 residues. Germline assignment: CDR1 SGHKS and CDR2 YYEKEE (reference sequence). Trimming stripped 2 bases from V and 3 bases from J, with 6 bases between. CDR3 in DNA: TGTGCCAGCAGCTTTAACAGCTACGAGCAGTACTTC. Amino acid sequence: CASSFNSYEQYF.

The chain is built from TRBV4-1 and TRBJ2-3; 10 nucleotides align to TRBD1. Germline trimming cut 7 bases from V and 5 bases from J; bases unmatched to any gene: 12. CDR1 MGHRA and CDR2 YSYEKL come from the germline V gene. The CDR3 spans 16 residues. DNA for the CDR3: TGCGCCAGCACGCGGGGGACAGGGGTTTACGGAGATACGCAGTATTTT. The encoded protein is CASTRGTGVYGDTQYF.

The chain has TRBV11-2 and TRBJ2-3, with D possibly matching TRBD1 (6 bases). V shed 0 bases and J shed 2 bases, with 9 bases lying between them. The CDR3 contains 15 residues. Germline CDR1 reads SGHAT; CDR2 reads FQNNGV. The CDR3 protein is CASSLERGSTDTQYF. The CDR3 region has the DNA TGTGCCAGCAGCTTAGAAAGGGGGTCCACAGATACGCAGTATTTT. Using reference TRBV11-2 and TRBJ2-3 for the parts outside the CDR3, the full variable domain is EAGVAQSPRYKIIEKRQSVAFWCNPISGHATLYWYQQILGQGPKLLIQFQNNGVVDDSQLPKDRFSAERLKGVDSTLKIQPAKLEDSAVYLCASSLERGSTDTQYFGPGTRLTVL.

This clone occurred a few times. Other DNA variants within this sample encode the same CDR3. V usage is TRBV7-9 and J usage is TRBJ1-1; tentative D call: TRBD1 (5 bases). V lost 1 base to trimming and J lost 6 bases, with 6 bases between them. The V gene's germline CDR1 is SEHNR and CDR2 FQNEAQ (reference sequence). This CDR3 comprises 12 residues. CDR3 in DNA: TGTGCCAGCAGCTTAGGGGGCCCTGAAGCTTTCTTT. Its protein product is CASSLGGPEAFF. Complete variable domain (other parts from reference TRBV7-9 and TRBJ1-1): DTGVSQNPRHKITKRGQNVTFRCDPISEHNRLYWYRQTLGQGPEFLTYFQNEAQLEKSRLLSDRFSAERPKGSFSTLEIQRTEQGDSAMYLCASSLGGPEAFFGQGTRLTVV.

This rearrangement joins TRBV2 to TRBJ1-2; D ambiguous. V dropped 4 bases and J dropped 8 bases, with 8 bases sitting between them. The CDR3 loop spans 11 amino acids. Per the germline V gene, CDR1 is SNHLY and CDR2 is FYNNEI. The CDR3 DNA sequence: TGTGCCAGCAGTGCCTATACGGGCTACACCTTC. This encodes CASSAYTGYTF.

The V call is TRBV3-1 (or the pseudogene TRBV3-2), the J call TRBJ1-2; D is undetermined. Deletions cut 1 base from V and 1 base from J, with 7 bases between. The germline V gene has CDR1 LGHDT and CDR2 YNNKEL (reference sequence). The CDR3 is made up of 14 amino acids. As DNA, the CDR3 is TGTGCCAGCAGCCAAGTTTTCAATAACTATGGCTACACCTTC. Protein product: CASSQVFNNYGYTF.

The V and J genes are TRBV6-5 and TRBJ2-1; D possibly corresponds to TRBD2 (5 bases). Germline assignment: CDR1 MNHEY and CDR2 SVGAGI. Trimming pared 0 bases from V and 9 bases from J, leaving 12 bases between. The CDR3 is made up of 14 amino acids. The CDR3 coding sequence is TGTGCCAGCAGTTACTCCGAAGTTGCGGGTGAGCAGTTCTTC. Protein sequence: CASSYSEVAGEQFF.

The V and J genes are TRBV7-9 and TRBJ2-7; 7 nucleotides match TRBD2. There are 13 residues in the CDR3. Germline V gene lookup returns CDR1 SEHNR and CDR2 FQNEAQ (reference sequence). V lost 3 bases, J lost 4 bases, and 3 bases stayed unmatched. The CDR3 DNA sequence: TGTGCCAGCAGCTTTGGGGGGGATTACGAGCAGTACTTC. Its protein is CASSFGGDYEQYF.

As to this clone: Other nucleotide sequences in the sample specify the same CDR3. This chain links TRBV5-4 with TRBJ2-3, with 11 bases identical to TRBD2. Germline CDR1 SGHNT, CDR2 YYREEE (reference sequence). This CDR3 has 14 residues. Unmatched junction bases numbered 1, after V lost 3 bases and J lost 4 bases. The CDR3: CASSSGLAADTQYF. CDR3 in DNA: TGTGCCAGCAGCTCGGGACTAGCGGCAGATACGCAGTATTTT.

The chain links TRBV7-8 to TRBJ1-5; D remains ambiguous. This CDR3 has 14 residues. The germline V gene has CDR1 SGHVS and CDR2 FQNEAQ. The V and J ends lost 4 bases and 6 bases respectively, with 13 bases between them. The CDR3 spells CASSSATMSQPQHF. DNA for the CDR3: TGTGCCAGCAGCTCCGCCACCATGAGTCAGCCCCAGCATTTT.

This clone appeared a few times. J is TRBJ2-1 and V is TRBV27; 7 bases align to TRBD2. J gave up 8 bases and V 8 bases, and 12 bases lay outside the gene matches. The CDR3 is 14 amino acids. From germline, CDR1 is MNHEY and CDR2 SMNVEV (reference sequence). In nucleotides, the CDR3 is TGTGCCAGCGCGCTAGCGGCTCAGAAGGATGAGCAGTTCTTC. It is translated as CASALAAQKDEQFF.

The V gene is TRBV27, the J gene TRBJ1-6; D perhaps matches TRBD1 (5 bases). Per the germline V gene, CDR1 is MNHEY and CDR2 is SMNVEV (reference sequence). This CDR3 has 15 residues. The V end lost 4 bases, the J end lost 9 bases, and 16 bases lay between the germline ends. CDR3 loop: CASSWVRDSGSPLHF. The DNA of the CDR3 is TGTGCCAGCAGTTGGGTCCGGGACTCGGGTTCACCCCTCCACTTT.

The chain employs TRBV4-1 and TRBJ2-2; D is unresolved. The CDR3 consists of 19 residues. The V and J ends lost 0 bases and 0 bases respectively, with 17 bases between them. Germline CDR1 MGHRA, CDR2 YSYEKL. CDR3 sequence reads: CASSQDGPISLSNTGELFF. CDR3 coding DNA: TGCGCCAGCAGCCAAGATGGTCCCATTAGCCTATCGAACACCGGGGAGCTGTTTTTT.

The chain recombines TRBV5-1 with TRBJ1-3; D is uncertain. CDR3 length: 14 amino acids. The V end lost 0 bases, the J end lost 0 bases, and 4 bases lay between the germline ends. CDR1 SGHRS and CDR2 YFSETQ come from the germline V gene. This chain's CDR3 is CASSLDLSGNTIYF. In nucleotides, the CDR3 is TGCGCCAGCAGCTTGGATCTCTCTGGAAACACCATATATTTT.